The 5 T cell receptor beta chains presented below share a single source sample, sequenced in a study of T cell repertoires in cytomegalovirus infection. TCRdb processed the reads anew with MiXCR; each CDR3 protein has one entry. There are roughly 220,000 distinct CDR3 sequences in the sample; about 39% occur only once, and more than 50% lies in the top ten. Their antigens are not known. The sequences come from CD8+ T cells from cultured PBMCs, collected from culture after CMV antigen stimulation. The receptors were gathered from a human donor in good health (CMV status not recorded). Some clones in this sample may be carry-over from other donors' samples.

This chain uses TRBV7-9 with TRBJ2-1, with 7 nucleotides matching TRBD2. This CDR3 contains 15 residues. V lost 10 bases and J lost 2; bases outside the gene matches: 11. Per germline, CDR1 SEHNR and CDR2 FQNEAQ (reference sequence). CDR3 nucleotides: TGTGCCACCCTGATTGGGGGGGGGACCTACAATGAGCAGTTCTTC. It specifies CATLIGGGTYNEQFF.

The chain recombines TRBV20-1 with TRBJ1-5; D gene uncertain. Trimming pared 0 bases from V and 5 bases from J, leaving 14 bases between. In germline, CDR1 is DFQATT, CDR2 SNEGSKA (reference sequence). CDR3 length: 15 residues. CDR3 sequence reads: CSARDSGFVDQPQHF. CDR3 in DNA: TGCAGTGCTAGAGATTCGGGGTTTGTCGATCAGCCCCAGCATTTT.

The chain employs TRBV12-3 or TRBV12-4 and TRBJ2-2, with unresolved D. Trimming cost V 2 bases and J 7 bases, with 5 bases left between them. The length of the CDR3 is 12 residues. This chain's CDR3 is CASSLRSGELFF. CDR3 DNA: TGTGCCAGCAGTTTAAGGAGCGGGGAGCTGTTTTTT.

CDR3 sequence: CASSLPGQQPYEQYF. CDR3 nucleotide sequence: TGTGCCAGCAGTTTACCAGGACAGCAACCCTACGAGCAGTACTTC. The chain carries TRBV27 and TRBJ2-7, with a weak D call TRBD1 (6 bases). The germline CDR1 and CDR2 sequences are MNHEY and SMNVEV (reference sequence). The CDR3 totals 15 residues. V dropped 2 bases and J dropped 2 bases, with 13 bases sitting between them.

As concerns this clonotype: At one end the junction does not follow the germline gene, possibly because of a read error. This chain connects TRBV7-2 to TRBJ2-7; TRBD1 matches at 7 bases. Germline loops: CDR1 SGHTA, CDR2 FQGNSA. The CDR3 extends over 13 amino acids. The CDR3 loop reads CASSSGQSLAEYF. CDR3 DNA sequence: TGTGCTAGCAGCTCGGGACAGTCGTTGGCGGAGTACTTC. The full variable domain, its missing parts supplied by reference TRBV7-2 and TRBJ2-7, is GAGVSQSPSNKVTEKGKDVELRCDPISGHTALYWYRQSLGQGLEFLIYFQGNSAPDKSGLPSDRFSAERTGGSVSTLTIQRTQQEDSAVYLCASSSGQSLAEYFGPGTRLTVT.